The 8 T cell receptor beta chains listed next were all sequenced from one sample in a study of blood T cells in healthy people across ages. A second PCR, run for about 6 to 11 cycles, used a sample-barcoded 5' primer plus a J-beta primer mix. TCRdb used MiXCR to reprocess the 5' RACE reads, holding one entry per CDR3 protein. The top ten hold around 37% of the sample, which has about 640,000 distinct CDR3 sequences, about 53% seen once. The specimen was blood. All receptors come from a man in his 60s in good health.

This chain connects TRBV7-2 to TRBJ2-7, with TRBD1 matching over 9 bases. Germline-derived CDR1 and CDR2 are SGHTA and FQGNSA. The CDR3 spans 14 residues. With 3 bases clipped from V and 6 bases from J, the junction kept 6 bases outside the gene matches. The CDR3 spells CASSFGTGSLEQYF. CDR3 bases: TGTGCCAGCAGCTTCGGGACAGGGTCCCTCGAGCAGTACTTC.

This clonotype has a handful of counts. The chain recombines TRBV7-2 with TRBJ1-4, with 8 bases fitting TRBD1. V dropped 5 bases and J dropped 7; count of bases not matched to a gene: 6. Looked up from germline, CDR1 is SGHTA and CDR2 is FQGNSA. The length of the CDR3 is 14 residues. The CDR3 sequence: CASSIRTGREKLFF. In DNA, the CDR3 is TGTGCCAGCAGCATACGGACAGGGCGTGAAAAACTGTTTTTT.

The chain has TRBV6-1 and TRBJ1-2; D is ambiguous. This CDR3 spans 16 amino acids. Trimming stripped 4 bases from V and 4 bases from J, with 19 bases between. Germline V gene sequence: CDR1 MNHNS, CDR2 SASEGT. The chain's CDR3 is CASSASINIGPYGYTF. CDR3 in DNA: TGTGCCAGCAGTGCGTCGATAAATATAGGGCCCTATGGCTACACCTTC.

The count of this clonotype is one. The chain uses TRBV6-5 and TRBJ2-5; 13 bases are a match to TRBD2. CDR1 and CDR2 (germline): MNHEY, SVGAGI. With 4 bases clipped from V and 5 bases from J, the junction kept 10 bases outside the gene matches. This CDR3 is built from 17 residues. CDR3 bases: TGTGCCAGCAGTTTCGTCGTACTAGCGGGGGGGCAGGAGACCCAGTACTTC. It is translated as CASSFVVLAGGQETQYF.

The rearrangement uses TRBV4-2 and TRBJ1-3, with a possible D match to TRBD1 (6 bases). The ends were cut back, 5 bases at V and 4 bases at J, with 12 bases in the middle. This CDR3 contains 14 residues. The germline gives CDR1 LGHNA, CDR2 YNFKEQ. Written as DNA, the CDR3 is TGTGCCAGCAGCTCTGGGGGCTCGGGAAACACCATATATTTT. Translation: CASSSGGSGNTIYF.

The rearrangement uses TRBV4-1 and TRBJ2-5; TRBD2 matches 8 bases. In germline, CDR1 is MGHRA, CDR2 YSYEKL. The V segment lost 4 bases and the J segment 5 bases; nucleotides outside the gene matches: 9. This CDR3 has 15 residues. CDR3 sequence: CASSRVGTSGETQYF. CDR3 in DNA: TGCGCCAGCAGCCGAGTCGGGACTAGTGGGGAGACCCAGTACTTC.

V usage is TRBV6-6 and J usage is TRBJ2-3, with 11 bases identical to TRBD2. The germline CDR1 and CDR2 sequences are MNHNY and SVGAGI (reference sequence). Losses at the gene ends were 5 bases for V and 4 bases for J; bases not matched to a gene: 8. The CDR3 is 16 amino acids. The CDR3 region is CASSPPGLAASDTQYF. The CDR3, as DNA: TGTGCCAGCAGTCCTCCGGGACTAGCGGCTTCAGATACGCAGTATTTT.

For this clonotype: The junction differs from germline at one of its ends, possibly a read error. This chain links TRBV4-1 with TRBJ2-1; the match to TRBD1 covers 10 bases. The V gene's germline CDR1 is MGHRA and CDR2 YSYEKL. This CDR3 spans 17 amino acids. The CDR3 loop reads CASSQDGTGASYNKQFF. CDR3 DNA: TGCGCCAGCAGCCAAGATGGGACAGGGGCGTCCTACAATAAGCAGTTCTTC.